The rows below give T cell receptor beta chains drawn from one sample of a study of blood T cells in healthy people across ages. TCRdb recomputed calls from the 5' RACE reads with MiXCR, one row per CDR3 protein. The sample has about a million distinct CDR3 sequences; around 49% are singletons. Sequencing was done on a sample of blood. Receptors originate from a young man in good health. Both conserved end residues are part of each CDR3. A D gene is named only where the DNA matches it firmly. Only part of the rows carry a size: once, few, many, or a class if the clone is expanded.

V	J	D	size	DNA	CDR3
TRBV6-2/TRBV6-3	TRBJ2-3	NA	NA	TGTGTCAGCAGTTACTCGACCACCGGGGATACGCAGTATTTT	CVSSYSTTGDTQYF
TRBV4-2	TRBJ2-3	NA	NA	TGTGCCAGCAGCCAAGATTGGGCGTCAGATACGCAGTATTTT	CASSQDWASDTQYF
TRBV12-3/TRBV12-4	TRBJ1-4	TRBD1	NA	TGTGCCAGCAGAGACAGGGGGCGCAGAGAAAAACTGTTTTTT	CASRDRGRREKLFF
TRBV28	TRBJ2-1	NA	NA	TGTGCCAGCAGTTTACCGGTCTCCGGGCAGTTCTTC	CASSLPVSGQFF
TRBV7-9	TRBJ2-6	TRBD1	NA	TGTGCCAGCAGCTTAGTAGGGGACAGGTATTACTCTGGGGCCAACGTCCTGACTTTC	CASSLVGDRYYSGANVLTF
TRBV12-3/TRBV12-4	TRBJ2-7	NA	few	TGTGCCAGCAGCCAAGACAGGTTGAAGGCCTACGAGCAGTACTTC	CASSQDRLKAYEQYF
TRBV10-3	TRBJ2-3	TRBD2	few	TGTGCCATCACAGGTTCTAGCGGGGGGCTAAGCACAGATACGCAGTATTTT	CAITGSSGGLSTDTQYF
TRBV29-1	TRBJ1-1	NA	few	TGCAGCGTTGAAGGCAGGGTGAACACTGAAGCTTTCTTT	CSVEGRVNTEAFF
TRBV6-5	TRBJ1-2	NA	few	TGTGCCAGCAGTAATTTGGCAGCCCCTGGCTATGGCTACACCTTC	CASSNLAAPGYGYTF
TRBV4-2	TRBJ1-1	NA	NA	TGTGCCAGCAGCCAAGCGGACAACTCGAACACTGAAGCTTTCTTT	CASSQADNSNTEAFF
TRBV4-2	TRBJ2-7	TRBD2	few	TGTGCCAGCAGCCAAGATCATTCGTCTAGCGGGGTGTCCTACGAGCAGTACTTC	CASSQDHSSSGVSYEQYF